A selection of T cell receptor beta chains follows, all from one sample in a study of vaccination and CD4 T cells after COVID-19. TCRdb re-called the PCR reads through MiXCR, storing one row per CDR3 protein. The sample includes 20,000 or so distinct CDR3 sequences, less than 50% of them seen just once. Their antigens remain unidentified. Sequencing used CD4+ T cells from blood, cultured in vitro, obtained after SARS-CoV-2 vaccination. These receptors were collected from a human donor who had recovered from COVID-19. CDR3s include the opening cysteine and the closing phenylalanine or tryptophan. Fields, in order: V gene, J gene, clone size, D gene, CDR3 DNA, CDR3 protein. D genes are given only for firm matches. Not all rows give a size; the values are once, few, many and, for expanded clones, a class.

>TRBV19|TRBJ2-1|-|-
TGTGCCAGTAGTATAGATGTCCTAGCCCCTGGGATCTTC
CASSIDVLAPGIF
>TRBV27|TRBJ1-1|-|-
TGTGCCAGCAGTTTTGCGAGGGGGGCTCGAGCTTTCTTT
CASSFARGARAFF
>TRBV6-1|TRBJ1-1|-|TRBD1
TGTGCCGGTACCACCCGGGGACAGCCGAACACTGAAGCTTTCTTT
CAGTTRGQPNTEAFF
>TRBV6-2/TRBV6-3|TRBJ2-7|few|TRBD1
TGTGCCAGCAGTAAGCCGGGACAGTCCACCTACGAGCAGTACTTC
CASSKPGQSTYEQYF
>TRBV7-3|TRBJ2-2|-|-
TGTGCCAGCAGCCCGGGACGGTCGAACACCGGGGAGCTGTTTTTT
CASSPGRSNTGELFF
>TRBV6-2/TRBV6-3|TRBJ1-2|-|TRBD1
TGTGCCAGCAGTGCAGGGGGCCGTGGCTACACCTTC
CASSAGGRGYTF
>TRBV9|TRBJ1-1|-|-
TGTGCCAGCAGCGTAGAGGGAGGGAACACTGAAGCTTTCTTT
CASSVEGGNTEAFF
>TRBV28|TRBJ1-2|-|-
TGTGCCAGCAGTGACGGGCAGGCCTATGGCTACACCTTC
CASSDGQAYGYTF
>TRBV5-4|TRBJ2-3|-|TRBD2
TGTGCCAGCAGCCGGGTCCCCTCTAGCGGGGGAGACACAGATACGCAGTATTTT
CASSRVPSSGGDTDTQYF
>TRBV29-1|TRBJ2-6|-|-
TGCAGCGTTGACCAGGGCTCTGGGGCCAACGTCCTGACTTTC
CSVDQGSGANVLTF
>TRBV14|TRBJ2-7|-|TRBD1
TGTGCCAGCAGCCACACTCCGGGACAGAGCTACGAGCAGTACTTC
CASSHTPGQSYEQYF
>TRBV27|TRBJ2-3|-|-
TGTGCCAGCCGCGGTAGCACAGATACGCAGTATTTT
CASRGSTDTQYF
>TRBV27|TRBJ1-1|-|-
TGTGCCAGCAGTCCGTACGGCATGAACACTGAAGCTTTCTTT
CASSPYGMNTEAFF
>TRBV6-5|TRBJ1-5|-|-
TGTGCCAGCAGTTACAGTTCGGAGGGGGAAACGCCCCAGCATTTT
CASSYSSEGETPQHF
>TRBV6-1|TRBJ1-6|few|-
TGTGCCAGCGGACTTGACAACTTGGATAATTCACCCCTCCACTTT
CASGLDNLDNSPLHF
>TRBV27|TRBJ1-2|-|-
TGTGCCAGCAGAACCTCGGGGTATCTCACCTTC
CASRTSGYLTF
>TRBV27|TRBJ2-7|-|TRBD1
TGTGCCAGCAGAATGACAGGGGGGGGTACCTACGAGCAGTACTTC
CASRMTGGGTYEQYF
>TRBV7-9|TRBJ1-1|-|-
TGTGCCAGCAGCTTAGCGGGAAAGCCCATGAACACTGAAGCTTTCTTT
CASSLAGKPMNTEAFF
>TRBV20-1|TRBJ2-3|once|TRBD2
TGCAGTGCTAGTGCTAGCGGGGGGCTTGGCACGGATACGCAGTATTTT
CSASASGGLGTDTQYF
>TRBV15|TRBJ2-2|-|TRBD2
TGTGCCACCAGCAGACCCCTCTGGCTAGCGGGCACCGGGGAGCTGTTTTTT
CATSRPLWLAGTGELFF
>TRBV6-5|TRBJ1-2|few|-
TGTGCCAGCAGTTATCAGAGGAGTTATGGCTACACCTTC
CASSYQRSYGYTF
>TRBV20-1|TRBJ1-4|-|TRBD1
TGCAGTGCTCAATGGACAGGGAACGAAAAACTGTTTTTT
CSAQWTGNEKLFF
>TRBV7-2|TRBJ2-2|few|-
TGTGCCAGCAGCTTAGGTGGGAGAGGAGGCACCGGGGAGCTGTTTTTT
CASSLGGRGGTGELFF
>TRBV19|TRBJ1-5|medium-sized|-
TGTGCCAGTAGTCGGACGGCCAATCAGCCCCAGCATTTT
CASSRTANQPQHF
>TRBV7-2|TRBJ2-5|few|-
TGTGCCAGCAGCTTAGGACGTGCCCAAGAGACCCAGTACTTC
CASSLGRAQETQYF
>TRBV19|TRBJ1-2|-|TRBD1
TGTGCCAGTAGCCCTGTTGGGGACAGGGGGCTTAGGATCTACACCTTC
CASSPVGDRGLRIYTF
>TRBV20-1|TRBJ2-3|-|TRBD2
TGCAGTGCTAGCCCCCTAGCGGGGGGACCTAGCACAGATACGCAGTATTTT
CSASPLAGGPSTDTQYF
>TRBV11-3|TRBJ2-7|once|TRBD1
TGTGCCAGCAGCTTAGAGGGACAGGGTATCTACGAGCAGTACTTC
CASSLEGQGIYEQYF
>TRBV2|TRBJ2-7|-|TRBD2
TGTGCCAGCAGTGCCAGCGGGGTTACCTACGAGCAGTACTTC
CASSASGVTYEQYF
>TRBV15|TRBJ1-1|-|-
TGTGCCACCAGCAGAGGGTCATTTAACACTGAAGCTTTCTTT
CATSRGSFNTEAFF
>TRBV20-1|TRBJ2-5|few|TRBD2
TGCAGTGCTCCTCCTAGCGGGAGGCAACAAGAGACCCAGTACTTC
CSAPPSGRQQETQYF
>TRBV11-1|TRBJ2-7|-|-
TGTGCCAGCAGCCATCTACAGAGCTCCTACGAGCAGTACTTC
CASSHLQSSYEQYF
>TRBV5-4|TRBJ2-7|-|TRBD2
TGTGCCAGCAGCTTGAGGGGAGCGGGAGGCTCTGAGGAGCAGTACTTC
CASSLRGAGGSEEQYF
>TRBV20-1|TRBJ2-7|-|-
TGCAGTGCTAGAGTTTCCCGGGACCGACCCTACGAGCAGTACTTC
CSARVSRDRPYEQYF
>TRBV6-1|TRBJ1-1|-|-
TGTGCCAGCAGACGCCAGGGTATCACTGAAGCTTTCTTT
CASRRQGITEAFF
>TRBV27|TRBJ1-1|few|TRBD1
TGTGCCAGCAGTCCCTACCTCCGGGACAGGCTCCCGAACACTGAAGCTTTCTTT
CASSPYLRDRLPNTEAFF
>TRBV7-8|TRBJ1-5|few|-
TGTGCCAGCAGCGCTCAGCAGGGACGGGGCAATCAGCCCCAGCATTTT
CASSAQQGRGNQPQHF
>TRBV20-1|TRBJ2-5|-|TRBD2
TGCAGTGCTAGCCCTAGCGGGGAAGAGACCCAGTACTTC
CSASPSGEETQYF
>TRBV12-3/TRBV12-4|TRBJ1-5|-|-
TGTGCCAGCAGTTCCATCTGGAATCAGCCCCAGCATTTT
CASSSIWNQPQHF
>TRBV6-5|TRBJ1-2|-|-
TGTGCCAGCAGTTCCGTAACTCCGGGCTATGGCTACACCTTC
CASSSVTPGYGYTF
>TRBV10-3|TRBJ2-7|-|-
TGTGCCATCAGTGAGGACAGTGGGGACTACGAGCAGTACTTC
CAISEDSGDYEQYF
>TRBV6-1|TRBJ1-1|few|TRBD1
TGTGCCAGCAGTAGGCGACAGGGTGTTGCTACCACTGAAGCTTTCTTT
CASSRRQGVATTEAFF
>TRBV27|TRBJ1-1|-|-
TGTGCCAGCAGTTTAAACCCAGGGGTCAACACTGAAGCTTTCTTT
CASSLNPGVNTEAFF